This TCR beta chain emerged from a study of beta chain features in type 1 diabetes. Concerning this clone: What it binds is not known.

Study observations and caveats: TCRB CDR3s were moderately but significantly shorter in Type 1 diabetes patients in all four CD4+ subsets.

All of the isolated RNA was reverse transcribed, so expressed TCRB transcripts were sequenced. This table comes from immunoSEQ multiplex PCR, and its TCRdb copy is limited to in-frame clones, with some not included. Among around 25,000 clones, more than 65% were seen once, and the ten largest hold 0.9% to 1.4%. Germline V gives CDR1 SGHRS, CDR2 YFSETQ. V lost 6 bases to trimming and J lost 12 bases, with 16 bases between them. This CDR3 is 12 amino acids long. V is TRBV5-1 and J is TRBJ2-1, with a tentative D call TRBD2 (6 bases). This receptor was identified in a woman in her 40s with type 1 diabetes. Sequencing was performed on stem cell memory CD4+ T cells from blood. The DNA of the CDR3 is TGCGCCAGCAACCTTGCGGGGCGAGGGCAGTTCTTC. This codes for CASNLAGRGQFF.